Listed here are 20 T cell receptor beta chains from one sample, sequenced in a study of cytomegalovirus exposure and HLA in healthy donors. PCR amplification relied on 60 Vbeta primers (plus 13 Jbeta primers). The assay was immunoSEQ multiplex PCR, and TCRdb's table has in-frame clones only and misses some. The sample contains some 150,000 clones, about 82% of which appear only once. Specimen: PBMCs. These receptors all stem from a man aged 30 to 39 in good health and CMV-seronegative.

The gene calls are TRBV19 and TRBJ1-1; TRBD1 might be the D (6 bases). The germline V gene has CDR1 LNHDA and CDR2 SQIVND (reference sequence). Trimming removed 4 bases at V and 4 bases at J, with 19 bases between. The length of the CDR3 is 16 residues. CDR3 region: CASSTQTQGLGTEAFF. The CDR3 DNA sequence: TGTGCCAGTAGTACGCAAACCCAGGGGTTGGGCACTGAAGCTTTCTTT.

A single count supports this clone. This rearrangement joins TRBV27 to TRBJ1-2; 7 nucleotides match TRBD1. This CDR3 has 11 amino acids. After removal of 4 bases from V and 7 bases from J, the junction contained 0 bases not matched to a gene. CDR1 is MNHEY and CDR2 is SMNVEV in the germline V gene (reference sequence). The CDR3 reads CASSSGGGYTF. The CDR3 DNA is TGTGCCAGCAGTTCAGGGGGTGGCTACACCTTC.

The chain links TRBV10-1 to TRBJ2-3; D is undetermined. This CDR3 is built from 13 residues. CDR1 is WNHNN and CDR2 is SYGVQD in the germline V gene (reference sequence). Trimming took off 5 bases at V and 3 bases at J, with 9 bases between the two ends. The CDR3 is CASSYTSTDTQYF. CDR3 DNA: TGCGCCAGCAGTTACACCTCGACAGATACGCAGTATTTT.

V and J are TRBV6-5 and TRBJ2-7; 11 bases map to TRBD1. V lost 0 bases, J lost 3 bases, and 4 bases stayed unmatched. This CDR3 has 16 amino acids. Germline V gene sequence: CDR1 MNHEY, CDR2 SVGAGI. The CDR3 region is CASSYSWTGGIYEQYF. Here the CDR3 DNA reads TGTGCCAGCAGTTACTCCTGGACAGGGGGCATCTACGAGCAGTACTTC.

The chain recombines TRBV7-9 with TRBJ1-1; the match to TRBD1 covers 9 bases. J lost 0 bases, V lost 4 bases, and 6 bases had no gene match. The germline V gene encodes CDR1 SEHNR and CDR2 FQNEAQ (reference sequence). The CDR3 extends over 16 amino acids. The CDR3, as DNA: TGTGCCAGCAGCTCGGACAGGGGAGCTATGAACACTGAAGCTTTCTTT. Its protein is CASSSDRGAMNTEAFF.

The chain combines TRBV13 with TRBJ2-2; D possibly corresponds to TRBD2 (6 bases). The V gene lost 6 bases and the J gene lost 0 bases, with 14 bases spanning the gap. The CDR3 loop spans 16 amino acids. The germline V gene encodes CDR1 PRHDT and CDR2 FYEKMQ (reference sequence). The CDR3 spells CASSFRRGTNTGELFF. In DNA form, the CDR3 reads TGTGCCAGCAGTTTTAGACGGGGGACGAACACCGGGGAGCTGTTTTTT.

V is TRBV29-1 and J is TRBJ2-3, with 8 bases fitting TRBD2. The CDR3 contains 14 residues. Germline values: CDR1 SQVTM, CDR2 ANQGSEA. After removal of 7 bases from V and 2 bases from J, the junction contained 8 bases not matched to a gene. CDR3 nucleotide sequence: TGCAGCGCCAAACTAGCGGATTTCACAGATACGCAGTATTTT. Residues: CSAKLADFTDTQYF.

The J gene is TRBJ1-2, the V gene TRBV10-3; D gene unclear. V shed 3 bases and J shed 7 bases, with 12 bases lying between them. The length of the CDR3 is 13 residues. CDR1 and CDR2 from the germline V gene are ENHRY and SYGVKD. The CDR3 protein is CAISDTADRGYTF. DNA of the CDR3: TGTGCCATCAGTGACACAGCAGATCGTGGCTACACCTTC.

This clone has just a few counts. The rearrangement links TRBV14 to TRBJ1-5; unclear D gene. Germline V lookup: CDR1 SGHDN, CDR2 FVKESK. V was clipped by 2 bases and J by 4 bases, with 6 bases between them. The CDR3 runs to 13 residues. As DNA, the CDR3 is TGTGCCAGCAGCCAACAGGCGAATCAGCCCCAGCATTTT. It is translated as CASSQQANQPQHF.

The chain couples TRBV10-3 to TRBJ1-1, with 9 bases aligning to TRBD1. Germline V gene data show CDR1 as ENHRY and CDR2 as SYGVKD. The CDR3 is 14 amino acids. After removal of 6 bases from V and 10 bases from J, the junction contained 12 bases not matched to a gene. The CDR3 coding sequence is TGTGCCATCAGCCCACAGGGGGCCCCGTGGTTAGCTTTCTTT. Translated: CAISPQGAPWLAFF.

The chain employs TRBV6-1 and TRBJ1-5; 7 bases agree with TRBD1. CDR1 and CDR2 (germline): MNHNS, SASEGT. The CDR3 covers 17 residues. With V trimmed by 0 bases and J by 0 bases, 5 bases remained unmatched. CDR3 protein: CASSEARDRGSNQPQHF. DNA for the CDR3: TGTGCCAGCAGTGAAGCCCGGGACAGAGGTAGCAATCAGCCCCAGCATTTT.

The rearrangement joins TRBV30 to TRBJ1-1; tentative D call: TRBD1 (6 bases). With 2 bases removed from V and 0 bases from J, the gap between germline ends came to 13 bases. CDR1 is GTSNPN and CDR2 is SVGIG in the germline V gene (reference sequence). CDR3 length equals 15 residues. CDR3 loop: CAWSPRQGLNTEAFF. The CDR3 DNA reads TGTGCCTGGAGTCCCCGGCAGGGGTTGAACACTGAAGCTTTCTTT. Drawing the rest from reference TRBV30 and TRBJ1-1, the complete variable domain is SQTIHQWPATLVQPVGSPLSLECTVEGTSNPNLYWYRQAAGRGLQLLFYSVGIGQISSEVPQNLSASRPQDRQFILSSKKLLLSDSGFYLCAWSPRQGLNTEAFFGQGTRLTVV.

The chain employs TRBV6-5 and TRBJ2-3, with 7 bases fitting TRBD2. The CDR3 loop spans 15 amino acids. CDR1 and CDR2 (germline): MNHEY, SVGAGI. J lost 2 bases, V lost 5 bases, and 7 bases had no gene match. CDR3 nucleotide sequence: TGTGCCAGCAGTCCGGCCGGGAGGCCCACAGATACGCAGTATTTT. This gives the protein CASSPAGRPTDTQYF.

The CDR3 region has the DNA TGTGCCAGCAGCTTAGAGTTTGGGAGGGCGAAGCCTAGCACAGATACGCAGTATTTT. It is translated as CASSLEFGRAKPSTDTQYF. The chain uses TRBV11-3 and TRBJ2-3; TRBD2 matches 7 bases. The CDR3 consists of 19 residues. Germline V gene lookup returns CDR1 SGHNT and CDR2 YENEEA. Losses at the gene ends were 0 bases for V and 0 bases for J; bases not matched to a gene: 12.

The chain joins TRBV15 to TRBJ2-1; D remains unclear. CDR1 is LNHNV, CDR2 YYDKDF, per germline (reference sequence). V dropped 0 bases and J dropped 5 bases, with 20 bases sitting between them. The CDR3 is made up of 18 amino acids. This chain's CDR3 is CATSRDRGSRVPDNEQFF. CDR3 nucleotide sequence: TGTGCCACCAGCAGAGATCGAGGCTCCCGGGTACCGGACAATGAGCAGTTCTTC.

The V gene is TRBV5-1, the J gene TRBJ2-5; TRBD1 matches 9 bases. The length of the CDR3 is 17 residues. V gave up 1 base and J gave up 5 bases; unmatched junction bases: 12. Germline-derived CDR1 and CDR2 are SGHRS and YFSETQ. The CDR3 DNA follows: TGCGCCAGCAGCTTGCAACCCTTACAGGGGGCGGGGGAGACCCAGTACTTC. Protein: CASSLQPLQGAGETQYF.

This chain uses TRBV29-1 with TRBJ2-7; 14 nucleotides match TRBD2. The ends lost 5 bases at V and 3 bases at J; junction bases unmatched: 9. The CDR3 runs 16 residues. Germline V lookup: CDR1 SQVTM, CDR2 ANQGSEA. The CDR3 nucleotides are TGCAGCGTTTCCAAAGATGGGACTAGCGGGAGCTACGAGCAGTACTTC. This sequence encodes CSVSKDGTSGSYEQYF.

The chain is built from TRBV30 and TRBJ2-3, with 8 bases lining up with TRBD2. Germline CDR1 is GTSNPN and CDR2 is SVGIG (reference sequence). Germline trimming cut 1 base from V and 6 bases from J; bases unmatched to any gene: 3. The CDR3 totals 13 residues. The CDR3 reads CAWSGGGGDTQYF. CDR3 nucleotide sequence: TGTGCCTGGAGTGGGGGCGGGGGGGATACGCAGTATTTT.

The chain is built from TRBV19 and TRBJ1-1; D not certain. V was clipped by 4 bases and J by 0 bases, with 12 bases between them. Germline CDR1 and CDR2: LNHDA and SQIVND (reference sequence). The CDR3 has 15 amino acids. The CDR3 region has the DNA TGTGCCAGTAGTAGCCTAGCGACACTGAACACTGAAGCTTTCTTT. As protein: CASSSLATLNTEAFF.

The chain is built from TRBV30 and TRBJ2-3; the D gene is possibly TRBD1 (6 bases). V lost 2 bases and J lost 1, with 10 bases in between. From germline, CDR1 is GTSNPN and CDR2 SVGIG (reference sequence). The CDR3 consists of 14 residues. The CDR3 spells CAWSLRGGTDTQYF. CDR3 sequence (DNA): TGTGCCTGGAGTCTCAGGGGAGGCACAGATACGCAGTATTTT.